This TCR beta chain is from a study of cytomegalovirus exposure and HLA in healthy donors. The CDR3 extends over 11 amino acids. CDR1 and CDR2 from the germline V gene are GTSNPN and SVGIG (reference sequence). Between the trimmed V and J ends, which lost 3 bases and 4 bases, there was a span of 7 bases. Primers included in the PCR were 60 Vbeta and 13 Jbeta primers. Repertoires were generated with immunoSEQ multiplex PCR, while TCRdb's copy carries only in-frame clones and drops some. This sample has approximately 84,000 clones, with just under 80% found just once. The rearrangement uses TRBV30 and TRBJ2-7; no clear D. The receptor comes from a male donor in good health and CMV-seropositive. The sequencing input was PBMCs. CDR3 nucleotides: TGTGCCTGGAGCCAGGATTACGAGCAGTACTTC. Its protein is CAWSQDYEQYF.